What follows describes a single TCR beta chain. Its antigen is not known. TRB rearrangements were amplified by touch-down multiplex PCR with mixed TRB-A/B primers. No DNA is given; TCRdb re-called the multiplex PCR reads and lists each CDR3 protein once. This sample's table reports roughly 6,000 distinct CDR3 sequences. This specimen comes from a study of T cell clusters in autoimmune cytopenias. Each sample's input was roughly 270 ng genomic DNA, 30,000 to 45,000 genome equivalents. Points from the study as a whole: TRB repertoire shifts in secondary cytopenia and chronic lymphocytic leukemia mostly reflected lymphoma, not autoimmunity. Physiological T cell clusters of healthy donors were apparently absent in primary autoimmune cytopenia patients.

Germline values: CDR1 SGHTA, CDR2 FQGNSA. This CDR3 contains 15 residues. These data also formed part of another study, on T cell repertoires in aging, cancer and after chemotherapy.

Sequenced input: peripheral blood. The chain carries TRBV7-2 and TRBJ2-5; TCRdb returns TRBD1, unconfirmable since there is no DNA. The clonotype was recovered from a human donor in good health. CDR3 amino acids: CASSLLGGAGETQYF.